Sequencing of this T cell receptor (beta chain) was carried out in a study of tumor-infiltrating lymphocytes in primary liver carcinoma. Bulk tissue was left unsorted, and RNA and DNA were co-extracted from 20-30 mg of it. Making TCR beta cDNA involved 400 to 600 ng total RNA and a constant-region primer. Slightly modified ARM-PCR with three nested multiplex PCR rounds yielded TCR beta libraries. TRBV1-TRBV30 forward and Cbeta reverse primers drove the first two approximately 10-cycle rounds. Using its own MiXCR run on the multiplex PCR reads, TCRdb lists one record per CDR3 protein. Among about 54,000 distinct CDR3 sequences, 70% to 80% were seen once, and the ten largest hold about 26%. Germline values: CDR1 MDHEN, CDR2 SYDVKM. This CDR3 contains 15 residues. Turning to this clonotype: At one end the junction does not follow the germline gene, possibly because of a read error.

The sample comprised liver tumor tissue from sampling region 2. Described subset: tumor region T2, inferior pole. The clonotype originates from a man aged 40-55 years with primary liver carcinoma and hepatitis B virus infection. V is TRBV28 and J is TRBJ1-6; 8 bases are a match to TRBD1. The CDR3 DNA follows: TGTGCCAGCAGTTCAGGGGGCCAGGGAAATTCAGCCCTCCACTTT. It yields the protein CASSSGGQGNSALHF.